These 14 T cell receptor beta chains were all obtained from the same sample, sequenced in a study of regulatory T cells in long-lasting Graves disease. Combining iRepertoire HTBI primers with Arm-PCR of CDR3 regions, the authors built TCR beta libraries. TCRdb fed the multiplex PCR reads into MiXCR, producing one record per CDR3 protein. The sample consists of about 540,000 distinct CDR3 sequences, roughly 13% of them appearing once. The time point denotes: newly diagnosed GD, antithyroid drugs for less than 3 months. Isolated PBMC RNA provided the starting material for the TCR library. This sample also belongs to another study, concerning T cells in Graves' hyperthyroidism and ophthalmopathy.

Sequenced here: peripheral blood mononuclear cells (PBMCs), sampled at new diagnosis, from a patient treated with antithyroid drugs. The receptor set was obtained from a man aged 25 to 40 with Graves disease.

This clonotype was observed at least ten times. The rearrangement links TRBV27 to TRBJ2-2; D remains unclear. Germline values: CDR1 MNHEY, CDR2 SMNVEV (reference sequence). Trimming removed 3 bases at V and 4 bases at J, with 6 bases between. The CDR3 covers 13 residues. The CDR3 nucleotides read TGTGCCAGCAGTTTCATGGGCACCGGGGAGCTGTTTTTT. This codes for CASSFMGTGELFF.

This clonotype was seen repeatedly, ten times or more. The chain carries TRBV10-1 and TRBJ1-1; D is unresolved. The germline V gene encodes CDR1 WNHNN and CDR2 SYGVQD (reference sequence). The V and J ends lost 8 bases and 10 bases respectively, with 14 bases between them. The CDR3 has 11 residues. The CDR3 DNA reads TGCGCCAGCGTCGGCGGGGAGGGAGCTTTCTTT. Translating gives CASVGGEGAFF.

This clonotype was recorded at least ten times. The chain is built from TRBV20-1 and TRBJ2-7; D not certain. The CDR3 has 12 residues. The germline CDR1 and CDR2 sequences are DFQATT and SNEGSKA (reference sequence). Trimming cost V 4 bases and J 0 bases, with 7 bases left between them. The CDR3 nucleotides read TGCAGTGCTACGGACGGCTCCTACGAGCAGTACTTC. This encodes CSATDGSYEQYF.

Ten or more counts support this clonotype. The rearrangement links TRBV2 to TRBJ2-1, with TRBD2 identical over 7 bases. Germline-derived CDR1 and CDR2 are SNHLY and FYNNEI. V lost 4 bases to trimming and J lost 3 bases; unmatched junction nucleotides: 9. The CDR3 has 16 amino acids. The CDR3 loop reads CASSGSREYIYNEQFF. CDR3 in DNA: TGTGCCAGCAGTGGATCGCGGGAGTATATCTACAATGAGCAGTTCTTC.

This clonotype occurred a few times. A much bigger clone sits one base away, suggesting this may be a read error. In DNA, the CDR3 is TGTGCCAGCAGCTATGTGAGTAGCTCCTACAATGAGCAGTTCTTC. It codes for CASSYVSSSYNEQFF. The V and J genes are TRBV11-2 and TRBJ2-1; D is ambiguous. V was clipped by 4 bases and J by 0 bases, with 10 bases between them. The germline V gene has CDR1 SGHAT and CDR2 FQNNGV. CDR3 length: 15 residues.

The chain joins TRBV28 to TRBJ1-5; D call uncertain. This CDR3 has 15 residues. The V and J ends lost 3 bases and 4 bases respectively, with 13 bases between them. CDR1 and CDR2 (germline): MDHEN, SYDVKM. The CDR3 coding sequence is TGTGCCAGCAGTTTTCCGCCCAATCCTAATCAGCCCCAGCATTTT. It translates to CASSFPPNPNQPQHF.

This clonotype was seen only a few times. This rearrangement joins TRBV12-3 or TRBV12-4 to TRBJ2-5, with 13 bases matching TRBD2. The V and J ends lost 7 bases and 9 bases, in that order; junction bases with no gene match: 11. This CDR3 has 15 residues. In DNA form, the CDR3 reads TGTGCCAGCACCACGCAGACTAGCGGGAGGCCGGCCCAGTACTTC. Its translation is CASTTQTSGRPAQYF.

The chain uses TRBV24-1 and TRBJ2-3; D may be TRBD1 (5 bases). The CDR3 consists of 11 residues. Trimming removed 9 bases at V and 2 bases at J, with 5 bases between. Germline V gives CDR1 KGHDR, CDR2 SFDVKD. The CDR3 region is CATGATDTQYF. The DNA of the CDR3 is TGTGCCACCGGGGCCACAGATACGCAGTATTTT.

This clonotype was counted a few times. The V gene is TRBV10-3, the J gene TRBJ2-7; TRBD1 is a possible D gene (6 bases). The CDR3 totals 15 residues. Germline V gene lookup returns CDR1 ENHRY and CDR2 SYGVKD. Trimming removed 9 bases from V and 7 bases from J, with 25 bases in between. The CDR3 reads CAILPSGTPGGEQYF. The CDR3 DNA follows: TGTGCCATTCTCCCCTCCGGGACACCGGGTGGGGAGCAGTACTTC.

The sample holds many counts of this clonotype. This chain connects TRBV2 to TRBJ1-4, with D possibly matching TRBD1 (5 bases). CDR3 size: 12 residues. The V end lost 11 bases, the J end lost 8 bases, and 15 bases lay between the germline ends. The germline V gene encodes CDR1 SNHLY and CDR2 FYNNEI. CDR3 bases: TGTGCCCAGGGTCGTCAGGAGGAAAAACTGTTTTTT. Translating gives CAQGRQEEKLFF.

This clonotype was seen at least ten times. The chain has TRBV5-1 and TRBJ1-2, with TRBD1 as a possible D gene (6 bases). CDR1 is SGHRS and CDR2 is YFSETQ in the germline V gene. V was trimmed by 1 base and J by 8 bases, leaving 15 bases between them. This CDR3 has 14 amino acids. Here the CDR3 DNA reads TGCGCCAGCAGCTTGACAGGGCAGAAGGAGGGCTACACCTTC. It is translated as CASSLTGQKEGYTF.

This clonotype showed up just a few times. V is TRBV14 and J is TRBJ2-3; TRBD2 matches at 9 bases. The V and J ends lost 3 bases and 8 bases, in that order; junction bases with no gene match: 9. This CDR3 comprises 15 residues. CDR1 is SGHDN and CDR2 is FVKESK in the germline V gene. CDR3 DNA sequence: TGTGCCAGCAGCCAGGATAGCGGGAGAACCCCTACGCAGTATTTT. Translated: CASSQDSGRTPTQYF.

This chain joins TRBV11-2 and TRBJ2-5; possible D gene TRBD2, 7 bases. Germline loops: CDR1 SGHAT, CDR2 FQNNGV. Deletions cut 1 base from V and 1 base from J, with 13 bases between. The CDR3 runs to 16 residues. CDR3: CASSLGGGGTQETQYF. In DNA form, the CDR3 reads TGTGCCAGCAGCTTAGGAGGGGGAGGGACCCAAGAGACCCAGTACTTC.

This clonotype was found many times. This rearrangement joins TRBV12-3 or TRBV12-4 to TRBJ1-2; 7 positions agree with TRBD1. The ends lost 6 bases at V and 8 bases at J; junction bases unmatched: 3. The CDR3 totals 11 residues. As DNA, the CDR3 is TGTGCCAGCAGGACAGGGTTGGGCTACACCTTC. Translation: CASRTGLGYTF.